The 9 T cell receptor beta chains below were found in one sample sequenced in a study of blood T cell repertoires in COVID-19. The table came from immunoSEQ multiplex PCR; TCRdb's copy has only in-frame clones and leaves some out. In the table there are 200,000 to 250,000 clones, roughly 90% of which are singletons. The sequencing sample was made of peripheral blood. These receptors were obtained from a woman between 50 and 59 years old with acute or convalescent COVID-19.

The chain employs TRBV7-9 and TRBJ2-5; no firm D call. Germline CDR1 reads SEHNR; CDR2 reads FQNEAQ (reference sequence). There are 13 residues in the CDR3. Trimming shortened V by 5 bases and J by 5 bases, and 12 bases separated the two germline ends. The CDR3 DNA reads TGTGCCAGCAGCCTTCGATCAGCGGAGACCCAGTACTTC. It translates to CASSLRSAETQYF.

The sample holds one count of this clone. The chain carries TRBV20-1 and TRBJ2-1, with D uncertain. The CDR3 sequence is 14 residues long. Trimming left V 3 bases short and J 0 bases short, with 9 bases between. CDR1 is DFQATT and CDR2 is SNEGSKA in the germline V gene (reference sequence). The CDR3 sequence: CSASLWSSYNEQFF. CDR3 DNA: TGCAGTGCTAGTCTGTGGAGCTCCTACAATGAGCAGTTCTTC.

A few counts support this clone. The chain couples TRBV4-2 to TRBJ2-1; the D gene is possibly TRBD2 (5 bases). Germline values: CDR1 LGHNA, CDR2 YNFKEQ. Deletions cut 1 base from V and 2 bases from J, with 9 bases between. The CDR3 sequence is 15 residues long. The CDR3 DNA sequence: TGTGCCAGCAGCCAAGCGGGGTCGGCCTACAATGAGCAGTTCTTC. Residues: CASSQAGSAYNEQFF.

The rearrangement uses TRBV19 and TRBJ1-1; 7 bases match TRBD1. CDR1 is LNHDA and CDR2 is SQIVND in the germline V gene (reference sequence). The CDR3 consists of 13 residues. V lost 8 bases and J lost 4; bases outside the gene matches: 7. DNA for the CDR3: TGTGCCAGTGGAACAGGGGCCCTCACTGAAGCTTTCTTT. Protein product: CASGTGALTEAFF.

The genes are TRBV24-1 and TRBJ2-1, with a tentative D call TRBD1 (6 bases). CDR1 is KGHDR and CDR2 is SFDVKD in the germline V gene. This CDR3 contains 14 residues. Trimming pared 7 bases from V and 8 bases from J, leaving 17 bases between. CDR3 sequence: CATRDSGALHEQFF. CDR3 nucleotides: TGTGCCACCAGGGACTCAGGGGCCCTCCATGAGCAGTTCTTC.

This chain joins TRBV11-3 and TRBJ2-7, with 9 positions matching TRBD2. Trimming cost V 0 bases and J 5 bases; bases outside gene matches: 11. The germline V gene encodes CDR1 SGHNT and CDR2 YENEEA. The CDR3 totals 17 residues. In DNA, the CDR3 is TGTGCCAGCAGCTTAGACGCATCTAGCGGGGTCATCAACGAGCAGTACTTC. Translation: CASSLDASSGVINEQYF.

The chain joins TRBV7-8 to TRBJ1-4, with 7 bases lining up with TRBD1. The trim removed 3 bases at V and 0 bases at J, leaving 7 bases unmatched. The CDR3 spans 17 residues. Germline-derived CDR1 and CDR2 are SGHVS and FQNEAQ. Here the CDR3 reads CASSFSPRGATNEKLFF. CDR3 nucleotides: TGTGCCAGCAGCTTCTCACCCAGGGGGGCAACTAATGAAAAACTGTTTTTT.

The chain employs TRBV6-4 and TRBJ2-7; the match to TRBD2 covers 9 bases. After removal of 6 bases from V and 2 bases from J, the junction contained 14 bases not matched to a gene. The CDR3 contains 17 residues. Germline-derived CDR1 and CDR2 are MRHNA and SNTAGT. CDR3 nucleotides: TGTGCCAGCAGCTGCGGTAGACCGGGACTAGCTCCCTACGAGCAGTACTTC. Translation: CASSCGRPGLAPYEQYF.

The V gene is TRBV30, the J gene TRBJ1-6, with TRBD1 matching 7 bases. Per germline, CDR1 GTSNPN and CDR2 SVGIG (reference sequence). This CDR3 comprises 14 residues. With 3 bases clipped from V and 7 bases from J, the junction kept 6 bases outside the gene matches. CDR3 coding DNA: TGTGCCTGGAGCAGACAGGGTGGGAATTCACCCCTCCACTTT. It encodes CAWSRQGGNSPLHF.